These T cell receptor beta chains were read from a single sample in a study of T cells after yellow fever vaccination. TCRdb independently ran MiXCR on the 5' RACE reads; one entry per CDR3 protein. The sample shows about 50,000 distinct CDR3 sequences, approximately 7.7% of them seen only once. This specimen consisted of CD8+ T cells sorted from PBMCs, obtained on the day of the first yellow fever vaccination. All receptors derive from a man between 18 and 35 years old who received the YFV17D yellow fever vaccine. Both conserved end residues are part of each CDR3. A D gene is named only where the DNA matches it firmly. Not all rows give a size; the values are once, few, many and, for expanded clones, a class.

few	TRBV5-1	.	TRBJ1-6	TGCGCCAGCAGCTTGAGGGGGACGACCCGGACTGATAATTCACCCCTCCACTTT	CASSLRGTTRTDNSPLHF
.	TRBV20-1	TRBD2	TRBJ2-3	TGCAGTGCTAGAGTGACTAGCGGGGATACAGATACGCAGTATTTT	CSARVTSGDTDTQYF
many	TRBV12-3/TRBV12-4	TRBD1	TRBJ2-7	TGTGCCAGCAGCCCGGGACAGGGGGTAGACGAGCAGTACTTC	CASSPGQGVDEQYF
.	TRBV7-8	TRBD2	TRBJ2-1	TGTGCCAGCGATCAGCGGGGGGGCCCCTCCAATGAGCAGTTCTTC	CASDQRGGPSNEQFF
.	TRBV19	TRBD1	TRBJ2-7	TGTGCCAGTAGTGCTGGGACAGGGACCTACGAGCAGTACTTC	CASSAGTGTYEQYF
many	TRBV5-6	.	TRBJ2-5	TGTGCCAGCAGCGCGGATTCGGTAAACCAAGAGACCCAGTACTTC	CASSADSVNQETQYF
many	TRBV5-6	.	TRBJ2-7	TGTGCCAGCAGCAAAACCGAGACAGGAGAGGACGAGCAGTACTTC	CASSKTETGEDEQYF
many	TRBV6-1	.	TRBJ1-1	TGTGCCAGCAGTGTTACCCGCAGGGGGAACACTGAAGCTTTCTTT	CASSVTRRGNTEAFF
few	TRBV20-1	.	TRBJ1-2	TGCAGTGCTCTCTCCTCCGGGACCGGAGACTATGGCTACACCTTC	CSALSSGTGDYGYTF
few	TRBV5-1	TRBD1	TRBJ1-2	TGCGCCAGCAGCCCCGCCCCCGGGACAGGGCCTTATGGCTACACCTTC	CASSPAPGTGPYGYTF
.	TRBV4-1	.	TRBJ1-6	TGCGCCAGCAGCAGCATAAATTCACCCCTCCACTTT	CASSSINSPLHF
many	TRBV28	TRBD1	TRBJ2-5	TGTGCCAGCAGTTTATGGCAGGGGACAGGGGGAGAAGAGACCCAGTACTTC	CASSLWQGTGGEETQYF
many	TRBV12-3/TRBV12-4	TRBD1	TRBJ1-2	TGTGCCAGCAGTAGGACAGGCGAGAACTATGGCTACACCTTC	CASSRTGENYGYTF
few	TRBV21-1	.	TRBJ1-2	TGTGCCAGCGGTCTACTCTCCCGGGACACGGCTAACTATGGCTACACCTTC	CASGLLSRDTANYGYTF
many	TRBV5-5	.	TRBJ1-5	TGTGCCAGCAGCGCGGGCCGGGATCAGCATTTT	CASSAGRDQHF
few	TRBV9	TRBD2	TRBJ2-3	TGTGCCAGCAGCGTCGAGACTAGCGGGGGTACAGATACGCAGTATTTT	CASSVETSGGTDTQYF
few	TRBV27	.	TRBJ1-6	TGTGCCAGCAGTTTTGGAGGGGGTATCGGTTCACCCCTCCACTTT	CASSFGGGIGSPLHF
few	TRBV4-2	TRBD1	TRBJ2-2	TGTGCCAGCACCCAGGGGGCGGGGAGTTCCGGGGAGCTGTTTTTT	CASTQGAGSSGELFF
many	TRBV12-5	.	TRBJ2-2	TGTGCTAGTGGTACAGGGTTCACCGGGGAGCTGTTTTTT	CASGTGFTGELFF
few	TRBV7-3	.	TRBJ2-3	TGTGCCAGCAGCTTAGGGGGGATTAGCACAGATACGCAGTATTTT	CASSLGGISTDTQYF
few	TRBV29-1	.	TRBJ2-1	TGCAGCGTTGAAGAAGGGGAGGAGGGAAAACAGTTCTTC	CSVEEGEEGKQFF
many	TRBV27	TRBD2	TRBJ2-3	TGTGCCAGCAGTAAAGCGGGGGATTACACAGATACGCAGTATTTT	CASSKAGDYTDTQYF
few	TRBV6-5	.	TRBJ2-7	TGTGCCAGCAGCCGTTCTCCGCTCAACGAGCAGTACTTC	CASSRSPLNEQYF
many	TRBV5-6	.	TRBJ2-5	TGTGCCAGCAGCTTGGCCAGGGCATCACGGTCGGGTGGAGAGACCCAGTACTTC	CASSLARASRSGGETQYF
few	TRBV7-8	TRBD1	TRBJ2-5	TGTGCCAGCAGCACCCCGGGACAGGGGATGGAGACCCAGTACTTC	CASSTPGQGMETQYF
many	TRBV6-1	.	TRBJ2-3	TGTGCCAGCAGTGAAACGGTTCCAGACGCAGATACGCAGTATTTT	CASSETVPDADTQYF
few	TRBV6-4	.	TRBJ2-3	TGTGCCAGCAGTGCCCGAGTGGAGCCCACAGATACGCAGTATTTT	CASSARVEPTDTQYF
few	TRBV12-3/TRBV12-4	.	TRBJ2-1	TGTGCCAGCAGTTCCGGGACCTACAATGAGCAGTTCTTC	CASSSGTYNEQFF
many	TRBV12-3/TRBV12-4	.	TRBJ2-7	TGTGCCAGCAGTTCTACCTCCTACGAGCAGTACTTC	CASSSTSYEQYF
few	TRBV29-1	.	TRBJ1-2	TGCAGCTCCCGGACCGGGGGGGGTGGGCCGACTAATAACTATGGCTACACCTTC	CSSRTGGGGPTNNYGYTF
medium-sized	TRBV7-9	.	TRBJ2-1	TGTGCCAGCAGCTTCAATCGGAGGCAGTTCTTC	CASSFNRRQFF
many	TRBV21-1	.	TRBJ2-2	TGTGCCAGCAGCAAAGAACAGGGAAACACCGGGGAGCTGTTTTTT	CASSKEQGNTGELFF
.	TRBV6-5	TRBD1	TRBJ1-1	TGTGCCAGCAGTTACCGTGACAGGGGGCCTAACACTGAAGCTTTCTTT	CASSYRDRGPNTEAFF
.	TRBV7-9	.	TRBJ1-5	TGTGCCAGCAGTCGCGGGAGGTCGGGGAATCAGCCCCAGCATTTT	CASSRGRSGNQPQHF
many	TRBV27	TRBD1	TRBJ1-5	TGTGCCAGCAGTTTGGGACAGAGGCAGCCCCAGCATTTT	CASSLGQRQPQHF
few	TRBV12-3/TRBV12-4	.	TRBJ2-2	TGTGCCAGCAGTTTGAGGGACCAGGGGGGCTCCGGGGAGCTGTTTTTT	CASSLRDQGGSGELFF
.	TRBV4-1	.	TRBJ2-1	TGCGCCAGCAGCCAAGGTCCCCCATTGGCAGAGGGGAGCTCCTACAATGAGCAGTTCTTC	CASSQGPPLAEGSSYNEQFF
few	TRBV5-1	TRBD2	TRBJ2-1	TGCGCCAGCAGCTTAACTAGCGGGGGGCTCTACAATGAGCAGTTCTTC	CASSLTSGGLYNEQFF
many	TRBV5-5	.	TRBJ1-2	TGTGCCAGCAGTCTAGGCGGCTATGGCTACACCTTC	CASSLGGYGYTF
medium-sized	TRBV27	.	TRBJ1-1	TGTGCCAGCACCCTGACGAGTGCGAACACTGAAGCTTTCTTT	CASTLTSANTEAFF
many	TRBV4-3	.	TRBJ1-1	TGCGCCAGCAGCCAAGATTTGAACACTGAAGCTTTCTTT	CASSQDLNTEAFF